Listed below are T cell receptor beta chains from one sample, sequenced in a study of PD-1 blockade in classical Hodgkin lymphoma. The method was immunoSEQ multiplex PCR; TCRdb's version includes in-frame clones alone and lacks a portion of them. The sample lists tens of thousands of clones, 70% to 75% seen once, with under 3.5% in the top ten. Material: peripheral blood mononuclear cells (PBMCs), obtained before the second cycle of nivolumab. All receptors derive from a human donor with classical Hodgkin lymphoma. The CDR3 runs from the conserved cysteine through the conserved F or W. D genes are given only for firm matches. The size of a clone is reported for some rows only, either as once, few or many, or as a class for expanded clones.

TRBV10-3	once	TRBJ2-7	NA	CAISPSAGNYEQYF	TGTGCCATCAGCCCCTCCGCAGGAAACTACGAGCAGTACTTC
TRBV4-1	few	TRBJ1-1	NA	CASSQDGAGSASEAFF	TGCGCCAGCAGCCAAGATGGGGCAGGGTCGGCTTCAGAAGCTTTCTTT
TRBV7-6	NA	TRBJ1-5	NA	CASSEGSGGYYQPQHF	TGTGCCAGCAGCGAAGGGTCGGGGGGCTATTATCAGCCCCAGCATTTT
TRBV7-2	medium-sized	TRBJ1-5	TRBD1	CASSPAGTGISHHQPQHF	TGTGCCAGCAGCCCCGCGGGGACAGGGATCTCCCATCATCAGCCCCAGCATTTT
TRBV6-4	once	TRBJ1-2	TRBD1	CASSDSPGQGSYGYTF	TGTGCCAGCAGTGACTCCCCGGGACAGGGCAGCTATGGCTACACCTTC
TRBV7-8	NA	TRBJ2-1	TRBD2	CASSPAGRRSSYNEQFF	TGTGCCAGCAGCCCAGCGGGGCGGCGTAGCTCCTACAATGAGCAGTTCTTC
TRBV11-2	NA	TRBJ1-6	NA	CASRAGHSSSYNSPLHF	TGTGCCAGCAGGGCGGGACACTCGAGCTCCTATAATTCACCCCTCCACTTT
TRBV9	NA	TRBJ1-2	TRBD1	CASSQPTGATHGYTF	TGTGCCAGCAGCCAACCGACAGGGGCCACCCATGGCTACACCTTC
TRBV5-6	NA	TRBJ2-1	NA	CASSLWSLNEQFF	TGTGCCAGCAGCTTATGGTCACTCAATGAGCAGTTCTTC
TRBV9	NA	TRBJ2-3	NA	CASSDTGRTQYF	TGTGCCAGCAGCGACACAGGGCGCACGCAGTATTTT